The rows below give T cell receptor beta chains drawn from one sample of a study of low-dose radiotherapy and immunotherapy resistance in tumors. MiXCR, applied by TCRdb to the reads, yields one record per CDR3 protein. The repertoire consists of about 100,000 distinct CDR3 sequences, with less than 25% occurring once and the leading ten covering 4.1%. Specimen: PBMCs, collected after low-dose radiotherapy plus immunotherapy. The receptor set was obtained from a male donor with prostate cancer. The conserved cysteine and the conserved F or W are not part of the CDR3 here.

V | CDR3
TRBV7-3 | ASSTLAGDTYTQY
TRBV19 | ASSPAVIGEQY
TRBV29-1 | SVARGPGTGMSTDTQY
TRBV29-1 | SARPPQERNTIY
TRBV2 | ASSGGGHYGYT
TRBV19 | ASSLTSGGAGQF
TRBV7-9 | ASSKGSRGTGELF
TRBV4-1 | ASSAPGSNTGELF
TRBV27 | ASNPSGSRLTELF
TRBV6-2/TRBV6-3 | ASSRDPGSYEQY
TRBV29-1 | SATGADQPQH
TRBV11-3 | ASSLGRGNTEAF
TRBV5-1 | ASSLVGLAEETQY
TRBV5-1 | ASSSGTSGTNEQF
TRBV27 | ASSPGAGPWEQY
TRBV25-1 | ASSWSSGTYEQY
TRBV11-2 | ASSLDLPGSFPEAF
TRBV12-3/TRBV12-4 | ASSLRGGQSTQY
TRBV27 | ASSTNSRGANEQF
TRBV5-1 | ASSLEGQVTGELF
TRBV6-4 | APTKGDGYT
TRBV6-1 | ASSYRVFSYEQY
TRBV12-3/TRBV12-4 | ASSLGVQTQY
TRBV12-3/TRBV12-4 | ASSFGTGSSGANVLT
TRBV12-3/TRBV12-4 | ASSNSGDGYT
TRBV6-1 | ASTAGYIQY
TRBV20-1 | RDGTSNNEQF